This passage covers 31 T cell receptor beta chains from one sample sequenced in a study of shared clonotypes between healthy human individuals (dated by TCRdb to 2020 to 2022). Receptors were amplified or captured by the immunoSEQ multiplex PCR assay. Not all clones reach the TCRdb copy of this immuneACCESS table, which keeps in-frame sequences only. Checked studies attribute under half of the gap to unresolved V genes and leave the rest unexplained. The sample table contains about 980,000 clones; only one count was recorded for around 80% of them. Jointly, the top ten make up over 1.3% of the sample. Material for sequencing was memory CD4+ T cells sorted from blood. Sample cell subset or site, as interpreted from the label and publication: CD45RA-negative fraction. All receptors come from a man younger than 35 in good health.

V and J are TRBV10-2 and TRBJ2-5; TRBD1 agrees at 9 bases. The CDR3 is 14 residues long. Germline values: CDR1 WSHSY, CDR2 SAAADI. The V and J ends lost 5 bases and 6 bases, in that order; junction bases with no gene match: 7. The CDR3 reads CASSTGQGTKTQYF. CDR3 DNA: TGCGCCAGCAGTACCGGACAGGGGACGAAGACCCAGTACTTC.

The chain carries TRBV2 and TRBJ2-7; D remains unclear. Germline loops: CDR1 SNHLY, CDR2 FYNNEI. The CDR3 has 15 residues. V lost 0 bases and J 5 bases, leaving 14 bases between the germline ends. CDR3 amino acids: CASSEALSRYDEQYF. The CDR3 region has the DNA TGTGCCAGCAGTGAAGCGTTATCTCGGTATGACGAGCAGTACTTC.

The V and J genes are TRBV19 and TRBJ1-3; D gene uncertain. This CDR3 is 13 amino acids long. CDR1 LNHDA and CDR2 SQIVND come from the germline V gene (reference sequence). Trimming stripped 6 bases from V and 0 bases from J, with 6 bases between. DNA of the CDR3: TGTGCCAGTAGCTACACCTCTGGAAACACCATATATTTT. Amino acid sequence: CASSYTSGNTIYF.

This clone was picked up a small number of times. This chain links TRBV5-6 with TRBJ1-2; no firm D call. The CDR3 is 13 residues long. Germline lookup yields CDR1 SGHDT and CDR2 YYEEEE. V was cut by 7 bases and J by 0 bases, with 10 bases left in between. The CDR3 DNA sequence: TGTGCCAGCTCGTCCCTTTCTAACTATGGCTACACCTTC. It codes for CASSSLSNYGYTF.

This clone turned up a few times. The chain joins TRBV15 to TRBJ2-7, with a weak D call TRBD2 (6 bases). CDR3 length: 14 amino acids. Germline V gives CDR1 LNHNV, CDR2 YYDKDF (reference sequence). Trimming removed 5 bases at V and 5 bases at J, with 16 bases between. Here the CDR3 reads CATSPRAGRDEQYF. The CDR3 nucleotides are TGTGCCACCAGCCCCCGAGCGGGCCGGGACGAGCAGTACTTC.

The sample holds a few counts of this clone. This sample also contains other DNA sequences that code for the same CDR3. The V and J genes are TRBV9 and TRBJ2-1; 11 bases match TRBD2. The CDR3 runs to 15 residues. Losses at the gene ends were 0 bases for V and 7 bases for J; bases not matched to a gene: 3. Germline V gene sequence: CDR1 SGDLS, CDR2 YYNGEE. In DNA, the CDR3 is TGTGCCAGCAGCGTAGGACTAGCGGGAAGGAATGAGCAGTTCTTC. Amino acid sequence: CASSVGLAGRNEQFF.

CDR3 DNA: TGTGCCAGCAGCGTGACCGGGACAGGGCGCACAGATACGCAGTATTTT. Protein sequence: CASSVTGTGRTDTQYF. This sequence joins TRBV5-6 and TRBJ2-3, with 9 positions matching TRBD1. The junction had 7 bases not matched to a gene; V was cut back by 4 bases and J by 1 base. This CDR3 is 16 amino acids long. Germline V gives CDR1 SGHDT, CDR2 YYEEEE.

The V and J genes are TRBV6-1 and TRBJ1-2; a weak D match, TRBD1 (5 bases). Germline CDR1 is MNHNS and CDR2 is SASEGT. Trimming left V 3 bases short and J 6 bases short, with 11 bases between. The CDR3 is 13 amino acids. In DNA, the CDR3 is TGTGCCAGCAGTGACGGGGGACTTGATGGCTACACCTTC. Protein sequence: CASSDGGLDGYTF.

This clone was picked up a small number of times. The V gene is TRBV19, the J gene TRBJ1-1, with 12 bases aligning to TRBD1. The CDR3 has 18 amino acids. Germline assignment: CDR1 LNHDA and CDR2 SQIVND (reference sequence). Trimming took 6 bases from V and 1 from J; bases not matched to a gene: 12. The CDR3 reads CASSVNRDRGQWNTEAFF. The CDR3 DNA follows: TGTGCCAGTAGCGTAAATCGGGACAGGGGGCAGTGGAACACTGAAGCTTTCTTT.

J is TRBJ1-1 and V is TRBV6-1; D is uncertain. Deletions cut 8 bases from V and 8 bases from J, with 21 bases between. Germline CDR1 reads MNHNS; CDR2 reads SASEGT. The CDR3 runs 14 residues. The CDR3 DNA is TGTGCCAGCCTTATGAGACGGCAGGCGGTAGAAGCTTTCTTT. Its translation: CASLMRRQAVEAFF.

On this clone: The same CDR3 also results from other DNA sequences found in this sample. The chain is built from TRBV7-3 and TRBJ2-3, with unresolved D. This CDR3 is 13 amino acids long. Trimming removed 5 bases from V and 6 bases from J, with 12 bases in between. Germline CDR1 is SGHTA and CDR2 is FQGTGA. CDR3: CASSLSYQDTQYF. Written as DNA, the CDR3 is TGTGCCAGCAGCCTCTCTTATCAGGATACGCAGTATTTT.

The genes are TRBV6-5 and TRBJ2-2, with D unclear. This CDR3 spans 14 amino acids. Trimming left V 0 bases short and J 4 bases short, with 6 bases between. Germline lookup yields CDR1 MNHEY and CDR2 SVGAGI. The CDR3 here is CASSYSTVTGELFF. The CDR3 nucleotides read TGTGCCAGCAGTTACTCGACGGTCACCGGGGAGCTGTTTTTT.

This clone appeared once. The chain carries TRBV6-1 and TRBJ2-1, with 8 bases that match TRBD2. Trimming removed 4 bases from V and 8 bases from J; junction bases left unmatched: 16. Germline V gene data show CDR1 as MNHNS and CDR2 as SASEGT. The CDR3 is 17 amino acids. CDR3 nucleotides: TGTGCCAGCAGTGCCCGGGGAGCGGGAGCCCGTGGGGATGAGCAGTTCTTC. Its translation is CASSARGAGARGDEQFF.

The chain employs TRBV6-6 and TRBJ2-3, with TRBD2 matching over 7 bases. CDR3 length equals 16 residues. V dropped 4 bases and J dropped 0; count of bases not matched to a gene: 7. Germline lookup yields CDR1 MNHNY and CDR2 SVGAGI (reference sequence). The CDR3 nucleotides are TGTGCCAGCAGTTCCCGAGGTAGCGGGAGCACAGATACGCAGTATTTT. Its translation is CASSSRGSGSTDTQYF.

This chain connects TRBV14 to TRBJ2-7; the D is unclear. Germline-derived CDR1 and CDR2 are SGHDN and FVKESK. This CDR3 has 14 residues. The germline V and J ends were trimmed by 1 base and 3 bases, with 10 bases remaining between them. CDR3 region: CASSQALGVYEQYF. CDR3 nucleotides: TGTGCCAGCAGCCAAGCCCTAGGAGTCTACGAGCAGTACTTC.

This clone was seen only a few times. This chain joins TRBV4-2 and TRBJ2-5; 9 bases are a match to TRBD2. Trimming took 1 base from V and 5 from J; bases not matched to a gene: 5. The CDR3 extends over 15 amino acids. Germline values: CDR1 LGHNA, CDR2 YNFKEQ. The CDR3 DNA reads TGTGCCAGCAGCCAAGGCGCGGGGGGGCGTGAGACCCAGTACTTC. Protein product: CASSQGAGGRETQYF.

Concerning this clone itself: The sample contains more than one DNA sequence encoding this CDR3. This chain uses TRBV5-4 with TRBJ1-1; D unresolved. CDR1 and CDR2 from the germline V gene are SGHNT and YYREEE (reference sequence). The CDR3 loop spans 17 amino acids. V gave up 4 bases and J gave up 0 bases, with 19 bases separating them. This CDR3 is CASSPEPTSLVNTEAFF. In DNA form, the CDR3 reads TGTGCCAGCAGCCCGGAGCCGACAAGTTTGGTGAACACTGAAGCTTTCTTT.

The chain links TRBV2 to TRBJ1-3; no firm D call. CDR1 is SNHLY, CDR2 FYNNEI, per germline. This CDR3 region has 13 residues. The ends were cut back, 8 bases at V and 3 bases at J, with 11 bases in the middle. The CDR3 reads CASQTSYGNTIYF. Written as DNA, the CDR3 is TGTGCCAGCCAGACCTCCTATGGAAACACCATATATTTT.

The rearrangement joins TRBV5-1 to TRBJ1-2; 8 nucleotides line up with TRBD1. V was pared by 5 bases and J by 4 bases, with 4 bases of the junction left unmatched. There are 13 residues in the CDR3. Germline CDR1 reads SGHRS; CDR2 reads YFSETQ. The DNA of the CDR3 is TGCGCCAGCAGAAGTGACAGGGGCTATGGCTACACCTTC. Its protein is CASRSDRGYGYTF. Full variable domain (outside the CDR3, taken from reference TRBV5-1 and TRBJ1-2): KAGVTQTPRYLIKTRGQQVTLSCSPISGHRSVSWYQQTPGQGLQFLFEYFSETQRNKGNFPGRFSGRQFSNSRSEMNVSTLELGDSALYLCASRSDRGYGYTFGSGTRLTVV.

This chain links TRBV28 with TRBJ2-1; possibly TRBD2 for D (7 bases). The CDR3 is made up of 15 amino acids. Trimming took off 9 bases at V and 8 bases at J, with 23 bases between the two ends. Per the germline V gene, CDR1 is MDHEN and CDR2 is SYDVKM. The CDR3 nucleotides read TGTGCCAGTACCCCACGGGCAGGGCGGGGGCATGAGCAGTTCTTC. It is translated as CASTPRAGRGHEQFF.

This clone was seen a single time. The V call is TRBV5-4, the J call TRBJ1-4; D remains unclear. Germline assignment: CDR1 SGHNT and CDR2 YYREEE (reference sequence). With 4 bases removed from V and 3 bases from J, the gap between germline ends came to 13 bases. The CDR3 covers 15 residues. CDR3 nucleotides: TGTGCCAGCAGCCGAACACTAGGATCTAATGAAAAACTGTTTTTT. Translated: CASSRTLGSNEKLFF. The whole variable domain, remainder taken from reference TRBV5-4 and TRBJ1-4, is ETGVTQSPTHLIKTRGQQVTLRCSSQSGHNTVSWYQQALGQGPQFIFQYYREEENGRGNFPPRFSGLQFPNYSSELNVNALELDDSALYLCASSRTLGSNEKLFFGSGTQLSVL.

The chain uses TRBV7-3 and TRBJ1-5; weak D call: TRBD1 (5 bases). This CDR3 comprises 15 residues. Germline loops: CDR1 SGHTA, CDR2 FQGTGA. V lost 3 bases to trimming and J lost 9 bases, with 18 bases between them. The CDR3 nucleotides read TGTGCCAGCAGCTTTGAGAAGATGGGGGGATGGCCCCAGCATTTT. Its translation: CASSFEKMGGWPQHF.

The chain links TRBV30 to TRBJ1-5, with D perhaps matching TRBD1 (6 bases). Trimming pared 1 base from V and 3 bases from J, leaving 16 bases between. This CDR3 spans 16 amino acids. Germline V CDR1 and CDR2: GTSNPN, SVGIG (reference sequence). In DNA, the CDR3 is TGTGCCTGGAGTGCACGGGGGGGGGCGGCCAATCAGCCCCAGCATTTT. Translating gives CAWSARGGAANQPQHF.

The rearrangement joins TRBV5-1 to TRBJ2-7, with 11 bases lining up with TRBD2. After removal of 0 bases from V and 7 bases from J, the junction contained 6 bases not matched to a gene. CDR3 length: 15 amino acids. Looked up from germline, CDR1 is SGHRS and CDR2 is YFSETQ. The DNA of the CDR3 is TGCGCCAGCAGCTTGGAACTAGCGGGAGAGGTAGAGCAGTACTTC. It is translated as CASSLELAGEVEQYF.

In this sample, this clone turned up a few times. The chain carries TRBV10-3 and TRBJ2-3; D might be TRBD1 (8 bases). The CDR3 has 16 residues. Germline V gene lookup returns CDR1 ENHRY and CDR2 SYGVKD. The ends were cut back, 8 bases at V and 4 bases at J, with 22 bases in the middle. The CDR3, as DNA: TGTGCCATCCGGGGGGTCGACAGGGGTTGGGCAGATACGCAGTATTTT. Its protein is CAIRGVDRGWADTQYF.

V usage is TRBV18 and J usage is TRBJ1-4, with TRBD1 identical over 8 bases. Germline-derived CDR1 and CDR2 are KGHSH and LQKENI. The CDR3 consists of 15 residues. The V segment lost 6 bases and the J segment 3 bases; nucleotides outside the gene matches: 6. CDR3 DNA sequence: TGTGCCAGCTCTCCCTCACAGGGGGCTAATGAAAAACTGTTTTTT. Its translation: CASSPSQGANEKLFF.

The gene calls are TRBV19 and TRBJ1-2; 9 positions agree with TRBD1. V shed 10 bases and J 2 bases; nucleotides not matched to a gene: 8. The CDR3 has 14 amino acids. Germline V gene sequence: CDR1 LNHDA, CDR2 SQIVND (reference sequence). The CDR3 sequence is CATVPGTGNYGYTF. The CDR3, as DNA: TGTGCCACCGTGCCCGGGACAGGGAACTATGGCTACACCTTC.

The count of this clone is one. The rearrangement joins TRBV6-5 to TRBJ2-7, with 13 bases fitting TRBD2. The CDR3 spans 15 residues. J lost 6 bases, V lost 4 bases, and 6 bases had no gene match. Germline-derived CDR1 and CDR2 are MNHEY and SVGAGI. The chain's CDR3 is CASSSRLAGGIEQYF. CDR3 bases: TGTGCCAGCAGTTCCAGACTAGCGGGGGGTATCGAGCAGTACTTC.

This clone turned up a few times. Other DNA sequences from this sample encode an identical CDR3 as well. V usage is TRBV11-3 and J usage is TRBJ2-1; no firm D call. V dropped 1 base and J dropped 3 bases, with 4 bases sitting between them. This CDR3 contains 13 residues. Looked up from germline, CDR1 is SGHNT and CDR2 is YENEEA. This chain's CDR3 is CASSLGVYNEQFF. CDR3 DNA sequence: TGTGCCAGCAGCTTAGGGGTCTACAATGAGCAGTTCTTC.

Points on this clone: The sample has other DNA sequences that encode this CDR3 too. The J gene is TRBJ2-5, the V gene TRBV11-3, with D maybe TRBD1 (6 bases). Trimming took 0 bases from V and 1 from J, leaving 9 bases between them. The germline V gene has CDR1 SGHNT and CDR2 YENEEA. The CDR3 covers 15 residues. The CDR3 DNA sequence: TGTGCCAGCAGCTTAGACGGGACACCCCAAGAGACCCAGTACTTC. Translated, it gives CASSLDGTPQETQYF.

The V and J genes are TRBV28 and TRBJ1-1, with 9 positions matching TRBD1. Per the germline V gene, CDR1 is MDHEN and CDR2 is SYDVKM. The CDR3 covers 14 residues. The junction had 7 bases not matched to a gene; V was cut back by 6 bases and J by 5 bases. The CDR3 loop reads CASRLGQGKTEAFF. DNA of the CDR3: TGTGCCAGCAGGCTTGGACAGGGGAAAACTGAAGCTTTCTTT. Full variable domain (outside the CDR3, taken from reference TRBV28 and TRBJ1-1): DVKVTQSSRYLVKRTGEKVFLECVQDMDHENMFWYRQDPGLGLRLIYFSYDVKMKEKGDIPEGYSVSREKKERFSLILESASTNQTSMYLCASRLGQGKTEAFFGQGTRLTVV.